Listed here are 17 T cell receptor beta chains from one sample, sequenced in a study of OX40 agonist ivuxolimab in advanced cancers. Measured with immunoSEQ multiplex PCR; TCRdb has only the in-frame clones, and not every one. This table has 20,000 to 25,000 clones, approximately 89% appearing once. Source: CD4+ or CD8+ T cells sorted from blood, taken in a trial of the OX40 agonist ivuxolimab. The receptors were gathered from an adult with an advanced solid tumor such as melanoma, head and neck, liver or kidney cancer.

The chain couples TRBV4-1 to TRBJ1-5, with TRBD1 matching 10 bases. The CDR3 is 16 residues long. Looked up from germline, CDR1 is MGHRA and CDR2 is YSYEKL. V lost 4 bases to trimming and J lost 4 bases; unmatched junction nucleotides: 7. The DNA of the CDR3 is TGCGCCAGCAGCCTACATGGGACAGGGGCGAATCAGCCCCAGCATTTT. Translation: CASSLHGTGANQPQHF.

V gene TRBV10-3 combines with J gene TRBJ2-7, with D perhaps matching TRBD1 (6 bases). Trimming pared 2 bases from V and 2 bases from J, leaving 22 bases between. There are 18 residues in the CDR3. Germline assignment: CDR1 ENHRY and CDR2 SYGVKD. The CDR3 is CAISEKDKGSRGTYEQYF. In DNA, the CDR3 is TGTGCCATCAGTGAGAAGGATAAAGGAAGCAGGGGCACCTACGAGCAGTACTTC.

The chain employs TRBV7-9 and TRBJ1-1; D uncertain. Germline lookup yields CDR1 SEHNR and CDR2 FQNEAQ (reference sequence). The CDR3 contains 15 residues. The V end was cut by 1 base, the J end by 0 bases, with 9 bases between. The CDR3 here is CASSLVQTMNTEAFF. In DNA, the CDR3 is TGTGCCAGCAGCTTAGTACAGACCATGAACACTGAAGCTTTCTTT.

This chain uses TRBV7-9 with TRBJ2-7, with 7 nucleotides matching TRBD1. Looked up from germline, CDR1 is SEHNR and CDR2 is FQNEAQ (reference sequence). The CDR3 totals 14 residues. V shed 4 bases and J 3 bases; nucleotides not matched to a gene: 6. CDR3 region: CASSSTRQGYEQYF. CDR3 DNA sequence: TGTGCCAGCAGCTCGACTCGACAGGGCTACGAGCAGTACTTC. Combining the CDR3 with reference TRBV7-9 and TRBJ2-7 gives the whole variable domain DTGVSQNPRHKITKRGQNVTFRCDPISEHNRLYWYRQTLGQGPEFLTYFQNEAQLEKSRLLSDRFSAERPKGSFSTLEIQRTEQGDSAMYLCASSSTRQGYEQYFGPGTRLTVT.

The chain couples TRBV19 to TRBJ1-5; D might be TRBD1 (6 bases). V dropped 7 bases and J dropped 4 bases, with 17 bases sitting between them. CDR1 LNHDA and CDR2 SQIVND come from the germline V gene (reference sequence). The CDR3 loop spans 15 amino acids. CDR3 nucleotide sequence: TGTGCCAGTAAGGGATCTACAGGGAGTAATCAGCCCCAGCATTTT. Protein sequence: CASKGSTGSNQPQHF. Combining the CDR3 with reference TRBV19 and TRBJ1-5 gives the whole variable domain DGGITQSPKYLFRKEGQNVTLSCEQNLNHDAMYWYRQDPGQGLRLIYYSQIVNDFQKGDIAEGYSVSREKKESFPLTVTSAQKNPTAFYLCASKGSTGSNQPQHFGDGTRLSIL.

The gene calls are TRBV5-1 and TRBJ1-1, with D unclear. The V end was cut by 7 bases, the J end by 1 base, with 11 bases between. This CDR3 is 13 amino acids long. CDR1 and CDR2 (germline): SGHRS, YFSETQ. CDR3 amino acids: CASSWTQNTEAFF. The CDR3 DNA sequence: TGCGCCAGCTCCTGGACCCAGAACACTGAAGCTTTCTTT.

As to this clone: Other DNA sequences in this sample translate to the same CDR3. The chain is built from TRBV5-5 and TRBJ2-1; D is uncertain. Trimming stripped 1 base from V and 1 base from J, with 0 bases between. CDR1 and CDR2 (germline): SGHKS, YYEKEE (reference sequence). The CDR3 runs to 12 residues. The CDR3 nucleotides are TGTGCCAGCAGCTTGTCCTACAATGAGCAGTTCTTC. This gives the protein CASSLSYNEQFF.

V usage is TRBV4-1 and J usage is TRBJ2-3, with D possibly TRBD2 on 6 matching bases. Germline V gene lookup returns CDR1 MGHRA and CDR2 YSYEKL. This CDR3 comprises 15 residues. Deletions cut 3 bases from V and 4 bases from J, with 14 bases between. CDR3 sequence: CASSHNSGEADTQYF. The DNA for the CDR3 is TGCGCCAGCAGCCACAATTCGGGAGAGGCAGATACGCAGTATTTT.

The genes are TRBV27 and TRBJ1-5; D possibly corresponds to TRBD1 (6 bases). Germline CDR1 MNHEY, CDR2 SMNVEV (reference sequence). The CDR3 contains 14 residues. V was pared by 5 bases and J by 3 bases, with 11 bases between. In DNA form, the CDR3 reads TGTGCCAGCAGTCTGGGACAACTCAATCAGCCCCAGCATTTT. Amino acids: CASSLGQLNQPQHF.

The chain uses TRBV19 and TRBJ2-7; TRBD1 matches at 7 bases. The CDR3 length is 13 residues. The J segment lost 4 bases and the V segment lost 5 bases, leaving 5 bases of the junction unmatched. Germline values: CDR1 LNHDA, CDR2 SQIVND (reference sequence). This chain's CDR3 is CASSPTGWYEQYF. CDR3 nucleotide sequence: TGTGCCAGTAGTCCGACAGGGTGGTACGAGCAGTACTTC.

The chain employs TRBV6-1 and TRBJ2-7; 7 bases are a match to TRBD1. V was clipped by 7 bases and J by 1 base; unmatched bases: 10. Germline assignment: CDR1 MNHNS and CDR2 SASEGT. The CDR3 is made up of 15 amino acids. The CDR3 loop reads CASKPTGKLSYEQYF. The CDR3 DNA sequence: TGTGCCAGCAAGCCGACAGGGAAGTTATCCTACGAGCAGTACTTC.

V gene TRBV7-9 combines with J gene TRBJ1-4, with 7 bases aligning to TRBD1. The CDR3 runs 16 residues. Looked up from germline, CDR1 is SEHNR and CDR2 is FQNEAQ (reference sequence). Losses at the gene ends were 3 bases for V and 7 bases for J; bases not matched to a gene: 11. CDR3 coding DNA: TGTGCCAGCAGCTTGCCCTTACAGGGGTTCAGTGAAAAACTGTTTTTT. Translation: CASSLPLQGFSEKLFF. The full variable domain, in which reference TRBV7-9 and TRBJ1-4 provide the parts outside the CDR3, is DTGVSQNPRHKITKRGQNVTFRCDPISEHNRLYWYRQTLGQGPEFLTYFQNEAQLEKSRLLSDRFSAERPKGSFSTLEIQRTEQGDSAMYLCASSLPLQGFSEKLFFGSGTQLSVL.

V gene TRBV2 combines with J gene TRBJ1-2; tentatively, D is TRBD1 (5 bases). CDR3 size: 14 residues. Trimming pared 3 bases from V and 4 bases from J, leaving 12 bases between. Germline V gene lookup returns CDR1 SNHLY and CDR2 FYNNEI. The CDR3 DNA reads as TGTGCCAGCAGTGATGAAGGGGCGGGCTATGGCTACACCTTC. The encoded protein is CASSDEGAGYGYTF. Combining the CDR3 with reference TRBV2 and TRBJ1-2 gives the whole variable domain EPEVTQTPSHQVTQMGQEVILRCVPISNHLYFYWYRQILGQKVEFLVSFYNNEISEKSEIFDDQFSVERPDGSNFTLKIRSTKLEDSAMYFCASSDEGAGYGYTFGSGTRLTVV.

The chain has TRBV19 and TRBJ2-1; 15 positions match TRBD2. Unmatched junction bases numbered 13, after V lost 6 bases and J lost 4 bases. The CDR3 has 19 amino acids. From germline, CDR1 is LNHDA and CDR2 SQIVND (reference sequence). The CDR3 DNA reads as TGTGCCAGTAGGCCGGGACAGGGACTAGCGGGGGGATATTACAATGAGCAGTTCTTC. Translation: CASRPGQGLAGGYYNEQFF.

The V call is TRBV7-9, the J call TRBJ2-1; TRBD2 aligns across 11 bases. Germline CDR1 is SEHNR and CDR2 is FQNEAQ (reference sequence). The J segment lost 6 bases and the V segment lost 5 bases, leaving 9 bases of the junction unmatched. CDR3 length equals 16 residues. Here the CDR3 DNA reads TGTGCCAGCAGCCAAATAGCGGGGGGGCGTCTCAATGAGCAGTTCTTC. It encodes CASSQIAGGRLNEQFF.

J is TRBJ1-4 and V is TRBV7-9, with a tentative D call TRBD1 (6 bases). Trimming took 5 bases from V and 15 from J, leaving 16 bases between them. The CDR3 totals 12 residues. Germline values: CDR1 SEHNR, CDR2 FQNEAQ (reference sequence). CDR3 region: CASSRDIGGVFF. The CDR3 nucleotides are TGTGCCAGCAGCCGGGACATCGGAGGGGTGTTTTTT.

The chain couples TRBV5-6 to TRBJ1-4; D gene ambiguous. Germline CDR1 SGHDT, CDR2 YYEEEE. V gave up 0 bases and J gave up 9 bases, with 6 bases separating them. This CDR3 region has 12 residues. As DNA, the CDR3 is TGTGCCAGCAGCTTGGGCAGGAAAAAACTGTTTTTT. Translated, it gives CASSLGRKKLFF.